Presented here are 15 T cell receptor beta chains from one specimen sequenced in a study of response to subunit inactivated influenza vaccine. TCRdb independently ran MiXCR on the RT-PCR reads; one entry per CDR3 protein. The sample includes around 760,000 distinct CDR3 sequences, about 14% seen only once; the top ten take around 6.5%. This specimen consisted of PBMCs from blood, obtained 14 days before vaccination. The receptors were gathered from a middle-aged man who received an inactivated influenza vaccine.

The chain employs TRBV5-1 and TRBJ2-3; 8 nucleotides line up with TRBD2. The CDR3 is 15 residues long. Germline loops: CDR1 SGHRS, CDR2 YFSETQ. The V gene end was trimmed by 4 bases and the J gene end by 3 bases; junction bases not matched to a gene: 7. This CDR3 is CASSDVGTRTDTQYF. In nucleotides, the CDR3 is TGCGCCAGCAGCGATGTGGGGACTAGGACAGATACGCAGTATTTT.

The sample holds a few counts of this clonotype. The J gene is TRBJ2-5, the V gene TRBV20-1, with 15 nucleotides matching TRBD2. V lost 3 bases to trimming and J lost 11 bases; unmatched junction nucleotides: 7. The length of the CDR3 is 14 residues. Looked up from germline, CDR1 is DFQATT and CDR2 is SNEGSKA (reference sequence). This CDR3 reads CSASPGLAGGQQYF. The CDR3 nucleotides read TGCAGTGCTAGTCCGGGACTAGCGGGGGGCCAGCAGTACTTC.

This clonotype was counted a few times. The chain joins TRBV7-2 to TRBJ2-7; D perhaps matches TRBD1 (5 bases). In germline, CDR1 is SGHTA, CDR2 FQGNSA. The CDR3 runs 15 residues. V lost 6 bases, J lost 0 bases, and 15 bases lay in between. The CDR3 region has the DNA TGTGCCAGCAGACCGATGGACACAACCTCCTACGAGCAGTACTTC. Translating gives CASRPMDTTSYEQYF.

In this sample, this clonotype turned up a few times. The chain recombines TRBV3-1 with TRBJ2-6; no clear D. V was pared by 1 base and J by 0 bases, with 4 bases between. The CDR3 consists of 15 residues. The germline gives CDR1 LGHDT, CDR2 YNNKEL (reference sequence). The CDR3 sequence is CASSQVFSGANVLTF. The CDR3 DNA is TGTGCCAGCAGCCAAGTTTTCTCTGGGGCCAACGTCCTGACTTTC. Full variable domain (remainder filled in from reference TRBV3-1 and TRBJ2-6): DTAVSQTPKYLVTQMGNDKSIKCEQNLGHDTMYWYKQDSKKFLKIMFSYNNKELIINETVPNRFSPKSPDKAHLNLHINSLELGDSAVYFCASSQVFSGANVLTFGAGSRLTVL.

This clonotype was seen only a few times. V is TRBV29-1 and J is TRBJ2-7; 9 bases align to TRBD1. V gave up 4 bases and J gave up 4 bases; unmatched junction bases: 8. Germline lookup yields CDR1 SQVTM and CDR2 ANQGSEA. This CDR3 is built from 14 residues. In nucleotides, the CDR3 is TGCAGCGTTGCCCGGGACAGGGACGAGTACGAGCAGTACTTC. Protein product: CSVARDRDEYEQYF.

In this sample, this clonotype turned up many times. The rearrangement links TRBV9 to TRBJ2-1; 7 bases line up with TRBD1. CDR1 and CDR2 (germline): SGDLS, YYNGEE. The J segment lost 6 bases and the V segment lost 0 bases, leaving 6 bases of the junction unmatched. The CDR3 runs 15 residues. CDR3 loop: CASSVGTGSGNEQFF. The CDR3 DNA is TGTGCCAGCAGCGTAGGGACAGGCAGCGGCAATGAGCAGTTCTTC. Complete variable domain (other parts from reference TRBV9 and TRBJ2-1): DSGVTQTPKHLITATGQRVTLRCSPRSGDLSVYWYQQSLDQGLQFLIQYYNGEERAKGNILERFSAQQFPDLHSELNLSSLELGDSALYFCASSVGTGSGNEQFFGPGTRLTVL.

The gene calls are TRBV5-1 and TRBJ1-1; D call uncertain. The germline gives CDR1 SGHRS, CDR2 YFSETQ. The CDR3 extends over 14 amino acids. V was cut by 4 bases and J by 5 bases, with 15 bases left in between. The CDR3 loop reads CASSPHGEGTEAFF. DNA of the CDR3: TGCGCCAGCAGCCCCCACGGGGAAGGGACTGAAGCTTTCTTT.

Many counts were recorded for this clonotype. V and J are TRBV7-2 and TRBJ2-5, with D maybe TRBD2 (5 bases). The CDR3 runs to 14 residues. V was cut by 1 base and J by 9 bases, with 15 bases left in between. Germline CDR1 reads SGHTA; CDR2 reads FQGNSA. The DNA of the CDR3 is TGTGCCAGCAGCTTAGAGCCCGAACTAGGAGCCCAGTACTTC. Translating gives CASSLEPELGAQYF.

This chain uses TRBV24-1 with TRBJ2-5, with 10 bases aligning to TRBD1. This CDR3 contains 15 residues. The V gene's germline CDR1 is KGHDR and CDR2 SFDVKD. The junction had 1 base not matched to a gene; V was cut back by 3 bases and J by 1 base. CDR3 DNA sequence: TGTGCCACCAGTGATGGGACAGGGGTCCAAGAGACCCAGTACTTC. This encodes CATSDGTGVQETQYF.

In its sample, this clonotype was seen many times. V and J are TRBV20-1 and TRBJ2-1; 8 nucleotides line up with TRBD2. The CDR3 runs to 15 residues. Trimming removed 1 base from V and 7 bases from J; junction bases left unmatched: 9. CDR1 is DFQATT, CDR2 SNEGSKA, per germline (reference sequence). CDR3: CSARVPGTRANEQFF. CDR3 sequence (DNA): TGCAGTGCTAGAGTCCCCGGGACTAGAGCGAATGAGCAGTTCTTC.

This clonotype was observed a handful of times. The V call is TRBV5-6, the J call TRBJ2-5; 14 bases match TRBD2. The CDR3 extends over 16 amino acids. The V gene's germline CDR1 is SGHDT and CDR2 YYEEEE. Germline trimming cut 4 bases from V and 5 bases from J; bases unmatched to any gene: 7. The CDR3 loop reads CASSLAGLAGVETQYF. CDR3 nucleotides: TGTGCCAGCAGCCTCGCGGGACTAGCGGGGGTCGAGACCCAGTACTTC.

On this clonotype itself: A read error may account for a junction end that differs from germline. This chain uses TRBV2 with TRBJ2-3, with 7 bases that match TRBD1. Per germline, CDR1 SNHLY and CDR2 FYNNEI. This CDR3 comprises 18 residues. The CDR3 protein is CTSSPWTGDSFSTDTQYF. The CDR3 DNA sequence: TGTACCAGCAGCCCCTGGACAGGAGACTCGTTTTCCACAGATACGCAGTATTTT.

CDR3 loop: CASRRGLERTYEQYF. CDR3 DNA sequence: TGTGCCAGCAGGCGGGGCCTGGAGAGGACCTACGAGCAGTACTTC. The rearrangement uses TRBV28 and TRBJ2-7, with D possibly being TRBD2 (6 bases). CDR1 and CDR2 from the germline V gene are MDHEN and SYDVKM. V dropped 6 bases and J dropped 2 bases, with 17 bases sitting between them. The CDR3 has 15 amino acids. The variable domain in full, completed from reference TRBV28 and TRBJ2-7, reads DVKVTQSSRYLVKRTGEKVFLECVQDMDHENMFWYRQDPGLGLRLIYFSYDVKMKEKGDIPEGYSVSREKKERFSLILESASTNQTSMYLCASRRGLERTYEQYFGPGTRLTVT.

This chain connects TRBV5-1 to TRBJ2-1, with D possibly matching TRBD2 (6 bases). V was pared by 3 bases and J by 1 base, with 14 bases between. Germline V gene lookup returns CDR1 SGHRS and CDR2 YFSETQ. The CDR3 totals 16 residues. CDR3 in DNA: TGCGCCAGCAGCTATTTGGGGGGTGAATCCTACAATGAGCAGTTCTTC. Residues: CASSYLGGESYNEQFF.

This clonotype occurred many times. J is TRBJ2-5 and V is TRBV6-5, with 8 nucleotides matching TRBD2. Germline V gene sequence: CDR1 MNHEY, CDR2 SVGAGI. This CDR3 spans 16 amino acids. J was trimmed by 5 bases and V by 0 bases; bases with no gene match: 8. The chain's CDR3 is CASSYSNRGGRETQYF. DNA of the CDR3: TGTGCCAGCAGTTACTCGAATCGGGGGGGCCGGGAGACCCAGTACTTC.